The source of this T cell receptor (beta chain) is a study of blood T cell repertoires in COVID-19. Study background: Samples came from the United States, Italy and Spain, spanning acute and convalescent COVID-19.

Clones were read by immunoSEQ multiplex PCR, and TCRdb kept only the in-frame ones, dropping some. The sample records about 190,000 clones, approximately 84% being singletons. Germline CDR1 reads MNHEY; CDR2 reads SMNVEV (reference sequence). The CDR3 has 15 amino acids. V lost 6 bases, J lost 2 bases, and 7 bases stayed unmatched. The material sequenced was PBMCs or T cells enriched from blood (not recorded which). This receptor was taken from a woman aged 25 to 39 who had recovered from COVID-19. This rearrangement joins TRBV27 to TRBJ2-7; 10 bases match TRBD1. CDR3 sequence: CASRSAGTGAYEQYF. The CDR3 coding sequence is TGTGCCAGCAGGTCGGCGGGGACAGGGGCCTACGAGCAGTACTTC.